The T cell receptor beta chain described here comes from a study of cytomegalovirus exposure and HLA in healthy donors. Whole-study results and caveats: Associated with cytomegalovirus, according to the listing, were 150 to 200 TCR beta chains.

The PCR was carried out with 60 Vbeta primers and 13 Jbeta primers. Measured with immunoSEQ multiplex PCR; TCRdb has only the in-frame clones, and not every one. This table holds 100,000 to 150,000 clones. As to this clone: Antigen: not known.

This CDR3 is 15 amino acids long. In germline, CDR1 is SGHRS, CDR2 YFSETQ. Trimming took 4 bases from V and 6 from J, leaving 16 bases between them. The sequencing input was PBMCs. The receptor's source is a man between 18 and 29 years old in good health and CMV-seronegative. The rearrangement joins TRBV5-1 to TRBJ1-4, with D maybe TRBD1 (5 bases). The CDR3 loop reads CASSPNIGGDEKLFF. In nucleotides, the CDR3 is TGCGCCAGCAGCCCAAACATCGGGGGTGATGAAAAACTGTTTTTT.